Included here is one T cell receptor beta chain sequence, with context. Its antigen is currently unknown. This specimen comes from a study of cytomegalovirus exposure and HLA in healthy donors. Study conclusions and caveats: The classifier was said to identify cytomegalovirus status with high specificity and sensitivity.

The germline V gene has CDR1 MGHRA and CDR2 YSYEKL. The CDR3 is made up of 16 amino acids. Trimming shortened V by 4 bases and J by 1 base, and 11 bases separated the two germline ends. Clones were read by immunoSEQ multiplex PCR, and TCRdb kept only the in-frame ones, dropping some. Of about 200,000 clones in the sample, more than 65% are singletons; the top ten hold around an eighth. This receptor was taken from a woman aged 25 to 39 in good health and CMV-seropositive. Sequencing was performed on PBMCs. J is TRBJ2-6 and V is TRBV4-1, with D possibly TRBD1 on 6 matching bases. This CDR3 reads CASSLGHPSGANVLTF. As DNA, the CDR3 is TGCGCCAGCAGCCTGGGACACCCTTCTGGGGCCAACGTCCTGACTTTC.